The rows below give T cell receptor beta chains drawn from one sample of a study of cytomegalovirus exposure and HLA in healthy donors. The table came from immunoSEQ multiplex PCR; TCRdb's copy has only in-frame clones and leaves some out. This sample yields 150,000 to 200,000 clones, of which roughly 85% are seen a single time; about 0.93% belongs to the top ten. Sequencing was performed on PBMCs. The receptors here all came from a woman between 45 and 60 years old in good health and CMV-seropositive. The CDR3 runs from the conserved cysteine through the conserved F or W. A D gene is named only where the DNA matches it firmly. The size entry is marked missing in some rows and otherwise reads once, few, many or a size class.

abundance	v_gene	d_gene	j_gene	CDR3aa	CDR3nt
.	TRBV7-8	.	TRBJ1-2	CASSYDSANYGYTF	TGTGCCAGCAGCTATGACAGTGCCAACTATGGCTACACCTTC
.	TRBV28	.	TRBJ2-3	CASSLPGAGNPTQYF	TGTGCCAGCAGTCTACCCGGGGCGGGGAACCCTACGCAGTATTTT
.	TRBV18	.	TRBJ2-5	CASSPQGQETQYF	TGTGCCAGCTCACCACAGGGGCAAGAGACCCAGTACTTC
.	TRBV11-2	.	TRBJ1-5	CASSTHQGRNQPQHF	TGTGCCAGCAGCACTCACCAGGGGAGAAATCAGCCCCAGCATTTT
.	TRBV5-1	TRBD2	TRBJ2-7	CASSLAGSYEQYF	TGCGCCAGCAGCCTAGCGGGTTCCTACGAGCAGTACTTC
.	TRBV10-3	.	TRBJ1-1	CAVMGRDIGAFF	TGTGCCGTAATGGGCAGGGATATAGGGGCTTTCTTT
.	TRBV23-1	.	TRBJ1-5	CASSHSGVGCQPQHF	TGCGCCAGCAGTCATTCCGGGGTAGGGTGTCAGCCCCAGCATTTT
.	TRBV7-8	.	TRBJ2-3	CASSLYRTDTQYF	TGTGCCAGCAGCTTATATCGGACAGATACGCAGTATTTT
.	TRBV5-4	.	TRBJ1-2	CASSVSRGGYGYTF	TGTGCCAGCAGCGTATCTAGGGGGGGCTATGGCTACACCTTC
many	TRBV5-4	TRBD1	TRBJ2-2	CATFEAGGPSITGELFF	TGTGCCACGTTCGAGGCAGGGGGCCCTTCCATCACCGGGGAGCTGTTTTTT
.	TRBV6-1	TRBD1	TRBJ1-5	CASSEVGTDNSNQPQHF	TGTGCCAGCAGTGAAGTAGGGACAGACAATAGCAATCAGCCCCAGCATTTT
.	TRBV19	TRBD2	TRBJ2-1	CASSIDIWGLAGESYNEQFF	TGTGCCAGTAGTATAGATATTTGGGGACTAGCGGGAGAGTCCTACAATGAGCAGTTCTTC
.	TRBV7-2	.	TRBJ1-5	CASSRYTGQPQHF	TGTGCCAGCAGCCGTTACACGGGACAGCCCCAGCATTTT
.	TRBV4-1	.	TRBJ2-2	CASTLSGLPSNTGELFF	TGCGCCAGCACCCTCTCGGGGTTGCCGTCAAACACCGGGGAGCTGTTTTTT
.	TRBV7-6	TRBD2	TRBJ2-5	CASSEDGTSYETQYF	TGTGCCAGCAGCGAAGATGGGACTAGTTACGAGACCCAGTACTTC
once	TRBV29-1	.	TRBJ1-2	CSVERGQSYGYTF	TGCAGCGTGGAGCGGGGGCAGAGCTATGGCTACACCTTC
.	TRBV5-6	.	TRBJ2-1	CASSLGAGQPYNEQFF	TGTGCCAGCAGCTTGGGGGCGGGACAGCCTTACAATGAGCAGTTCTTC
.	TRBV6-1	TRBD2	TRBJ2-3	CASSLSGGAPDTQYF	TGTGCCAGCAGTTTAAGCGGGGGGGCCCCAGATACGCAGTATTTT
.	TRBV7-9	TRBD1	TRBJ1-2	CASSKGTGPYGYTF	TGTGCCAGCAGCAAAGGGACAGGGCCCTATGGCTACACCTTC
.	TRBV4-1	.	TRBJ2-1	CASSQGTLPGDVRFDEQFF	TGCGCCAGCAGCCAAGGTACATTGCCAGGGGATGTGAGGTTCGATGAGCAGTTCTTC
.	TRBV7-2	TRBD1	TRBJ1-2	CASSSDRVLSGYTF	TGTGCCAGCAGCTCTGACAGGGTCCTCTCCGGCTACACCTTC
.	TRBV7-9	TRBD1	TRBJ2-7	CASSLSRQGVHEQYF	TGTGCCAGCAGCTTGTCCAGACAGGGTGTCCACGAGCAGTACTTC